Listed below are T cell receptor beta chains from one sample, sequenced in a study of blood T cell repertoires in COVID-19. TCRdb's copy holds only in-frame clones and misses some; the assay was immunoSEQ multiplex PCR. The sample holds about half a million clones, approximately 85% seen once. Sample: peripheral blood. The origin of the receptors is a human donor in a cohort sampled during active COVID-19. Each CDR3 is given with its conserved first and last residue. D genes are given only for firm matches. The size field is filled for only some rows; it gives once, few, many or a size class.

16,TRBJ1-4,few,TRBV5-1,TRBD1,TGCGCCAGCAGCCCGGGACAGCGGACCGCATCGGAAAAACTGTTTTTT,CASSPGQRTASEKLFF
14,TRBJ1-2,.,TRBV9,.,TGTGCCAGCAGCGTAGCTACGGAAGGCGGTGGCTACACCTTC,CASSVATEGGGYTF
15,TRBJ2-1,.,TRBV18,TRBD1,TGTGCCAGCTCACTGGGCCAGGGGGCCTACAATGAGCAGTTCTTC,CASSLGQGAYNEQFF
15,TRBJ1-2,.,TRBV5-6,TRBD1,TGTGCCAGCAGCCCGGGACAGCCTTCTCTCTATGGCTACACCTTC,CASSPGQPSLYGYTF
15,TRBJ1-2,.,TRBV11-2,.,TGTGCCAGCAGCCCACATCCAGGGATGGACTATGGCTACACCTTC,CASSPHPGMDYGYTF
16,TRBJ1-1,.,TRBV7-3,TRBD1,TGTGCCAGCAGCCTAACCCTGACAGGGGCGAACACTGAAGCTTTCTTT,CASSLTLTGANTEAFF
14,TRBJ2-7,.,TRBV21-1,.,TGTGCCAGCAGCAGTCACACGGGACTAGCATTCTGGGGCTTC,CASSSHTGLAFWGF
14,TRBJ1-6,.,TRBV7-9,.,TGTGCCAGCAGCTTATTGCCGTCGAGTTCACCCCTCCACTTT,CASSLLPSSSPLHF
14,TRBJ2-5,.,TRBV11-2,.,TGTGCCAGCAGCCCCCCATTAACAGGAGAGACCCAGTACTTC,CASSPPLTGETQYF
16,TRBJ1-5,once,TRBV28,.,TGTGCCAGCAGTTTTGGGAGCGTAAATAGCAATCAGCCCCAGCATTTT,CASSFGSVNSNQPQHF